This record covers a single TCR beta chain. CDR1 is LGHDT, CDR2 YNNKEL, per germline (reference sequence). This CDR3 has 16 residues. V lost 1 base and J 0 bases, leaving 11 bases between the germline ends. This record comes from a study of blood T cell repertoires in COVID-19. Libraries were prepared by immunoSEQ multiplex PCR; TCRdb keeps only in-frame clonotypes and omits some of them. The table has some 100,000 clones, approximately 93% seen once. This chain connects TRBV3-1 (or the pseudogene TRBV3-2) to TRBJ2-3, with D possibly matching TRBD2 (6 bases). Material: peripheral blood. The clonotype was recovered from a man aged 50-59 years with active COVID-19. For the CDR3, the DNA is TGTGCCAGCAGCCAAGGCCGGGGGATTAGCACAGATACGCAGTATTTT. Translation: CASSQGRGISTDTQYF.